This TCR beta chain was captured by sequencing in a study of blood T cell repertoires in COVID-19. Study information: Acute and convalescent COVID-19 specimens originated in the United States, Italy and Spain.

Residents of over 20 US areas, aged about 18 to 95 years, made up the participants. Generated by immunoSEQ multiplex PCR, the TCRdb table keeps only in-frame clones and is missing some. Of 350,000 to 450,000 clones in the sample, roughly 91% were seen once. The CDR3 is 13 residues long. CDR1 SNHLY and CDR2 FYNNEI come from the germline V gene. Trimming removed 7 bases from V and 8 bases from J, with 17 bases in between. Specimen: PBMCs or T cells enriched from blood (not recorded which). This rearrangement joins TRBV2 to TRBJ1-2; no definite D call. The sequence was collected from a woman under 40 who had recovered from COVID-19. The CDR3 DNA sequence: TGTGCCAGCACCGCTCTTCCAGCGTCGGGCTACACCTTC. It specifies CASTALPASGYTF.